This T cell receptor beta chain came from a study of cytomegalovirus exposure and HLA in healthy donors (dated by TCRdb to between 2016 and 2019). Regarding the research as a whole: In an earlier analysis of under 600 of the donors, 250 to 350 Gb of sequence data and just under 120 million unique TCR beta sequences from about 190 million T cells were reported. An early release covering 550 to 700 HLA-typed donors comprised 250 to 350 gigabases of sequencing data and tens of millions of unique TCR sequences. Among the roughly 400 genotyped donors, under 90% belonged to the genetic ancestry cluster associated with self-reported Caucasian donors. The aim of the study was to test whether cataloging public T cell receptors could identify signatures of past pathogen exposure. The T cell repertoires of around 730 subjects were profiled by immunosequencing and related to cytomegalovirus serostatus. Besides the first cohort of around 670 subjects, a separate validation cohort made up of 120 different subjects was used. The study combined high-throughput TCR immunosequencing, statistical association of individual TCRs with disease status, and machine learning to predict cytomegalovirus infection status. To study patterns of TCR occurrence, a later analysis re-analyzed previously published TCR beta repertoires from under 750 donors and added high-resolution HLA genotyping. In the later analysis, no new phenotypic data were used to find candidate immune exposures; instead, reliance was placed on TCR beta sequences and their occurrence across donors. An earlier analysis of approximately 580 of the donors used high-throughput TCR beta sequencing to judge whether each TCR beta V gene segment behaved as functional or pseudogenic. Alongside the repertoire data, information on donor age, sex, ethnicity and CMV serostatus was compiled. Genome-wide SNP genotypes for about three fifths of the roughly 700 donors were used in a later genetic analysis, which treated that subset as a discovery cohort. All discovery cohort repertoires had been generated using a single sequencing platform. HLA typing included class I and class II loci at four-digit resolution. The number of donors typed differed by locus, with roughly 620-630 for A, B, C, DRB1 and DQB1, roughly 520 for DQA1, approximately 580 for DPA1, and under 490 for DPB1. Roughly 5 DR-DQ haplotypes were treated as single units for association and clustering because of strong linkage in the cohort. Among some 410 genotyped donors of the cohort, an average of roughly 230,000 unique TCR beta nucleotide sequences was sequenced per donor, of which 15% to 20% were non-productive. General findings and caveats noted by the study authors: A further reported finding was that TCR beta sequences accurately predicted the HLA-A and HLA-B alleles for most subjects in the first cohort. When HLA alleles, especially DR and DQ, strongly co-occurred, TCR associations were difficult to assign to individual alleles. A later analysis found that HLA-associated TCR beta chains were more clonally expanded and had lower generation probabilities than equally common non-associated chains. Linkage disequilibrium might explain the correlated functional status among segregating V segments, but an unknown experimental factor could not be excluded. The authors suggested that the approach could potentially be extended to other disease states and immunological phenotypes. A total of about 180 TCR beta chains were listed by the study as associated with cytomegalovirus. A later genetic analysis associated a missense DCLRE1C variant with V-gene and J-gene trimming of TCR beta chains, and an independent cohort replicated the association. A later analysis found that most CMV-associated TCR beta chains appeared HLA-restricted, with HLA associations seemingly driven largely by CMV exposure. A few of the identified cytomegalovirus-associated TCR beta chains were confirmed in vitro to be specific for cytomegalovirus antigens. The sequencing pipeline was judged likely to have produced a cluster of highly shared sequence variants as a technical artifact. A later genetic analysis reported fewer N-insertions in productive TCRs among donors in an Asian-associated ancestry cluster than the 666-donor mean. A later analysis reported that several top co-occurrence clusters appeared linked to parvovirus B19, influenza, CMV and Epstein-Barr virus. In an earlier analysis of some 500 of the donors, most TCR beta V segments were observed in productive rearrangements about 87% or about 30% of the time, broadly matching IMGT annotations. Sequencing depth was assumed to be roughly uniform across donors in the presence/absence analyses, though that assumption may not hold. At a false discovery rate of 0.05, a later analysis linked around 17,000 TCR beta sequences to specific HLA alleles. Only TCR beta chains were sequenced in this cohort, and the absence of alpha or paired-chain data limited detectable features. Some IMGT-functional V segments, including TRBV6-2 and TRBV6-3, could not be distinguished by the 87-base-pair reads and were therefore excluded. Most TCR sequences were seen in very few donors, while some public TCRs were found in many individuals. Because some donors lacked HLA typing at each locus, the association tests relied only on the typed subset. In a later analysis, TCR association rates were found to vary across HLA loci, with the most associated TCRs seen for DRB1 alleles and the fewest for HLA-C alleles. Immune exposure information for the cohort was limited to CMV serostatus. In both the original and validation cohorts, the classifier was reported to diagnose cytomegalovirus status with high specificity and sensitivity. Because counts were too low, approximately 18 rarely observed V segments, including chromosome 9 orphons, were excluded from the earlier analysis of 500 to 700 of the donors.

The method behind the library was the immunoSEQ multiplex PCR assay. A mixture of 60 forward primers for TCR Vbeta segments and 13 reverse primers for TCR Jbeta segments was used in the multiplex PCR. The CDR3 region of rearranged TCR beta genes was amplified from genomic DNA by a multiplex PCR assay. On the Illumina HiSeq System, the amplified TCR beta libraries were sequenced as 87-base-pair reads. In the original analysis: Across the 670 or so repertoires, a later analysis counted some 80 million unique TCR beta chains, around 11 million of which were shared by at least two donors. To remove PCR and sequencing errors, raw reads were error-corrected and collapsed into unique sequences using a nearest-neighbor algorithm that merged closely related sequences. V, D and J gene segments were assigned by aligning CDR3 sequences to IMGT reference sequences. For a sequence to be retained, a match of at least six nucleotides was required to both a V gene segment and a J gene segment. A rearrangement was called productive if the CDR3 had no stop codons and remained in frame with V and J, and every other rearrangement was called non-productive. Following IMGT convention, CDR3 was defined as the stretch from the second conserved V-encoded cysteine up to the conserved J-encoded phenylalanine. In an earlier analysis of roughly 610 of the donors, sequences lacking an unambiguous match to a single V gene segment were excluded. In an earlier analysis of 587 of the donors, a V segment was called functional when productive rearrangements were above 56.7%, and segregating when the standard deviation between donors exceeded 5%. A statistical classification framework was built for diagnosing cytomegalovirus status from the catalog of TCR beta chain sequences. In a later analysis, V and J genes were assigned by comparing TCR nucleotide sequences against IMGT/GENE-DB human TR gene sequences. Using the TCRdist pipeline, a later analysis assigned CDR3 sequences along with most-parsimonious VDJ recombination scenarios. In a later analysis, each TCR beta chain was defined by its CDR3 amino acid sequence together with its V-gene family, and reads without a unique V-gene family were excluded. A later analysis removed roughly 590 highly shared, low-generation-probability nucleotide sequences to deal with suspected cross-contamination and a sequencing artifact. In a later analysis, a clonal expansion index was calculated for each public chain from normalized within-repertoire ranks of inferred template counts. A later analysis computed generation probabilities with a VDJ recombination model fitted to out-of-frame rearrangements, and checked the results against IGoR. In a later analysis, TCR-TCR, TCR-HLA and TCR-CMV co-occurrence was scored with hypergeometric tests, and a repertoire-size bias correction was applied to TCR pairs. False discovery rates were estimated in a later analysis by permuting HLA or CMV assignments 20 times. A later analysis grouped co-occurring TCRs with DBSCAN, adding TCRdist sequence similarity when clustering within HLA-allele-positive subsets. Repertoires with fewer than 30,000 or more than 120,000 public chains, plus five repertoires with anomalous nucleotide sharing, were excluded from co-occurrence clustering. What TCRdb holds here is the immuneACCESS table cut down to in-frame rearrangements. Part of the clones is not present; checked against another copy, under half of the missing clones reflect an unresolved V gene, and the others are unexplained. D and trimming come from the DNA, and the V and J calls and clone size come from that table. This sample gives over 150,000 clones in total; 68% of them show up just once. Of the sample, about 1.3% is held by the ten largest clones.

The cohort was made up of several hundred healthy bone marrow donors. All cohort members were sampled while nominally healthy, although unrecorded immune exposures were likely present. The donor tested CMV seronegative, placing the donor among the 350 or so seronegative members of the cohort. A peripheral blood sample was provided by each donor, and peripheral blood mononuclear cells were used for TCR beta sequencing. Genomic DNA extraction from the blood cell samples was performed with the Qiagen DNeasy Blood Extraction Kit. For this clone: The specificity of this receptor is unknown. No base-level quality is on record; no much larger clone is a single base apart.

V drops 1 base and J drops 0 bases, leaving 7 bases in between. CDR1 and CDR2 (LGHNA, YSLEER) derive from the germline V gene. Including cysteine and phenylalanine, the CDR3 has 15 amino acids. Just CDR3 DNA is preserved here, 45 bases in frame from base 1. What was sequenced was PBMCs. The chain couples TRBV4-3 to TRBJ2-1; a confident D gene designation cannot be given. The TCR was taken from a man aged 50 to 59 in good health and CMV-seronegative. The CDR3 region has the sequence CASSQAPGSYNEQFF. The base sequence is TGCGCCAGCAGCCAAGCGCCGGGCTCCTACAATGAGCAGTTCTTC.